This T cell receptor (beta chain) was observed in a study of T cell repertoires in cytomegalovirus infection. In the study overall: Public TCR beta signatures marked donors with CMV infection and the matching HLA. Study observations and caveats: CMV-specific TCR beta clonotypes restricted by HLA-C were the ones dominating the ex vivo response.

Germline V gene sequence: CDR1 SGHTA, CDR2 FQGNSA. V was shortened by 5 bases and J by 6 bases, with 8 bases between the two germline ends. The CDR3 consists of 12 residues. MiXCR was run by TCRdb on the reads, yielding one entry per CDR3 protein. The sample contains about 310,000 distinct CDR3 sequences, roughly 25% of which appear only once. The sample holds a few counts of this clonotype. Its specificity is not known. The source of this sequence is a human donor in good health (CMV status not recorded). Some clones in this sample may be carry-over from other donors' samples. The source material was cultured PBMCs, sampled from culture after CMV antigen stimulation. The chain couples TRBV7-2 to TRBJ2-1; D unclear. In DNA, the CDR3 is TGTGCCAGCAGCCGGCCCTCCAATGAGCAGTTCTTC. This translates into CASSRPSNEQFF. Together with reference TRBV7-2 and TRBJ2-1, the CDR3 gives the full variable domain: GAGVSQSPSNKVTEKGKDVELRCDPISGHTALYWYRQSLGQGLEFLIYFQGNSAPDKSGLPSDRFSAERTGGSVSTLTIQRTQQEDSAVYLCASSRPSNEQFFGPGTRLTVL.